This T cell receptor beta chain is drawn from a study of tumor and adjacent non-tumor tissue in lung cancer. About the research overall: Histology: under 15 adenocarcinoma, a couple of squamous cell carcinoma, 1 small cell lung cancer. Aged about 31 to 80 years, patients included 10 men and roughly five women with stage I to III disease. Each sample yielded some 4 million productive TCRbeta reads on average. General study points: In normal lung, the top 100 clones were significantly more dominant than in tumor.

This sample's RNA came from whole unsorted tissue. Three rounds of nested PCR, following a modified ARM-PCR protocol, produced the TCRbeta library. One entry per CDR3 protein, called by TCRdb with MiXCR from the multiplex PCR reads. The table has about 90,000 distinct CDR3 sequences, approximately 57% seen once. V trimming: 6 bases; J trimming: 8 bases; junction bases outside the gene matches: 22. The CDR3 has 18 amino acids. Points on this clonotype: Antigen specificity is unknown.

The V call is TRBV12-3 or TRBV12-4, the J call TRBJ2-1, with 7 bases aligning to TRBD2. The TCR was taken from an older man with non-small cell lung cancer. What was sequenced was lung tumor tissue. The CDR3 here is CASRPRDPSRERYYEQFF. The CDR3 DNA is TGTGCCAGCAGGCCACGGGACCCCTCGCGGGAGAGGTACTATGAGCAGTTCTTC.